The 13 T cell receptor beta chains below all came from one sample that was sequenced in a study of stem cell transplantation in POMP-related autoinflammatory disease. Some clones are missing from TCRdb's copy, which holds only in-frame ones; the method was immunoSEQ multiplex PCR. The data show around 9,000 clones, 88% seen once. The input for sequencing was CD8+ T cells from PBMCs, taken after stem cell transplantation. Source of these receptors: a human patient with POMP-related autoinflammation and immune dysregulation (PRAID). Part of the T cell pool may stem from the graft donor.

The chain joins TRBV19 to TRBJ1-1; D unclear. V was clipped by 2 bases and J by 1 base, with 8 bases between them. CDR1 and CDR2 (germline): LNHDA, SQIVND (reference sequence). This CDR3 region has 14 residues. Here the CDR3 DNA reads TGTGCCAGTAGTATAATGGGTCCGAACACTGAAGCTTTCTTT. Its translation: CASSIMGPNTEAFF.

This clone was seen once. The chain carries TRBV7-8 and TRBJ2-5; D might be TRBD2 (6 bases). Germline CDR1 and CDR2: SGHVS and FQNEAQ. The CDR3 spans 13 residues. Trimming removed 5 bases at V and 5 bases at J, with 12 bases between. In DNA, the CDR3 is TGTGCCAGCAGCCCGGAGGGGCGGGAGACCCAGTACTTC. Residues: CASSPEGRETQYF.

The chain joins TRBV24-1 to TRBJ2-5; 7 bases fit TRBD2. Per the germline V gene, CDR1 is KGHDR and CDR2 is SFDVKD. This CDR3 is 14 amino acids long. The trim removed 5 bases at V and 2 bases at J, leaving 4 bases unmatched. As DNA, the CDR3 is TGTGCCACCAGTGTGGCGGGGGTGCAAGAGACCCAGTACTTC. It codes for CATSVAGVQETQYF.

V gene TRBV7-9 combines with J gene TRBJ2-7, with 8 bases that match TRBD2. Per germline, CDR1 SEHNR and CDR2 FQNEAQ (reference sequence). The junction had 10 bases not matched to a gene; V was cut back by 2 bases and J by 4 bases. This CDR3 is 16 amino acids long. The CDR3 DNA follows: TGTGCCAGCAGCTTAAATTCGGGACTAGACACTTACGAGCAGTACTTC. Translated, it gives CASSLNSGLDTYEQYF.

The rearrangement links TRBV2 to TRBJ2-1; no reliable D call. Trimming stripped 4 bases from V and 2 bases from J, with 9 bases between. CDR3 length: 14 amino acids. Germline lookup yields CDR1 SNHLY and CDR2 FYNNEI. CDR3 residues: CASSVRVAYNEQFF. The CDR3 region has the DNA TGTGCCAGCAGTGTCCGGGTTGCCTACAATGAGCAGTTCTTC.

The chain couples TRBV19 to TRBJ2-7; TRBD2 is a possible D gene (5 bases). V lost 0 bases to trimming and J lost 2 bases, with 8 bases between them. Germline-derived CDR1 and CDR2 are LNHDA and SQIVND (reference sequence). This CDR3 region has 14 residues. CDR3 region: CASSIEDGTYEQYF. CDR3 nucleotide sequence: TGTGCCAGTAGTATAGAGGACGGGACCTACGAGCAGTACTTC.

The CDR3 sequence: CASSTPRGAHGYTF. The CDR3 DNA is TGTGCCAGCAGCACTCCCCGGGGGGCGCATGGCTACACCTTC. V gene TRBV11-2 combines with J gene TRBJ1-2, with a weak D call TRBD1 (6 bases). CDR1 is SGHAT and CDR2 is FQNNGV in the germline V gene. This CDR3 contains 14 residues. V lost 5 bases, J lost 6 bases, and 16 bases lay in between.

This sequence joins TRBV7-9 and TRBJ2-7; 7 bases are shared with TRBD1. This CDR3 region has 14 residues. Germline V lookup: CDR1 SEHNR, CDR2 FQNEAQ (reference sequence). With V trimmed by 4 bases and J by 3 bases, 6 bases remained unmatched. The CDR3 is CASSSLGQVYEQYF. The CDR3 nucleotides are TGTGCCAGCAGCTCCCTAGGACAGGTCTACGAGCAGTACTTC.

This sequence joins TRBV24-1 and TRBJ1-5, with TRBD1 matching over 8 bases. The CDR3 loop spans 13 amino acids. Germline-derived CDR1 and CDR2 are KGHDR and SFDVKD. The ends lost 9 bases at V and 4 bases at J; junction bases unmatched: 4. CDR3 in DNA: TGTGCCACCGCGGACAGGGTTAATCAGCCCCAGCATTTT. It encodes CATADRVNQPQHF.

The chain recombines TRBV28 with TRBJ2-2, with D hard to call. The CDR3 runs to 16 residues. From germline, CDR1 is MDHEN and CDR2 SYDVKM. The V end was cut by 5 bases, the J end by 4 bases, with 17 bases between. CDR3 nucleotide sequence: TGTGCCAGCAGTCCATCGGCGGCCCTTACCACCGGGGAGCTGTTTTTT. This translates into CASSPSAALTTGELFF.

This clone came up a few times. The CDR3 DNA reads as TGTGCCAGCAGCCATAGTTGGGAACAGCCCCAGCATTTT. This gives the protein CASSHSWEQPQHF. The V gene is TRBV14, the J gene TRBJ1-5; D is unclear. This CDR3 has 13 amino acids. V was clipped by 3 bases and J by 7 bases, with 10 bases between them. Per germline, CDR1 SGHDN and CDR2 FVKESK.

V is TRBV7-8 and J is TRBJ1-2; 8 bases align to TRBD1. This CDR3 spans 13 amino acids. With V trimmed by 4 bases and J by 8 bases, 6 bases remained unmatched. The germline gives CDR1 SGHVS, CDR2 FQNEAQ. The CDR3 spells CASSSLGTGGYTF. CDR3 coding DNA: TGTGCCAGCAGCTCCCTAGGGACAGGCGGCTACACCTTC.

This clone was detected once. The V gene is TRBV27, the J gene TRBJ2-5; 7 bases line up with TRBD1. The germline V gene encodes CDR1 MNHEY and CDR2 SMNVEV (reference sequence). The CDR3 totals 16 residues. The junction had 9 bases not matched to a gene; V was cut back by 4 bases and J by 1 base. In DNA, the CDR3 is TGTGCCAGCAGTTCGACAGGGTCAGAGGCCCAAGAGACCCAGTACTTC. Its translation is CASSSTGSEAQETQYF.